This paragraph covers one TCR beta chain sequence. Per the original data handling: Amplifying reference gene primers gave estimates of nucleated cell counts. Assay: immunoSEQ multiplex PCR; the TCRdb copy retains only in-frame clones and omits some. That table gives V, J and clone size, and the DNA gave D and trimming. The profile covers some 120,000 clones, with approximately 89% appearing a single time and around 3.6% taken by the ten largest. These data originate in a study of blood T cell repertoires in COVID-19. Study background: COVID-19 samples collected from the United States, Italy and Spain covered acute and convalescent phases. PBMCs, B-cell-depleted T cells, or T cells were the source of the cDNA or gDNA that made up the material.

The length of the CDR3 is 20 residues. With V trimmed by 0 bases and J by 6 bases, 19 bases remained unmatched. The germline V gene encodes CDR1 LNHNV and CDR2 YYDKDF (reference sequence). The TCR was taken from a woman in her sixties or seventies with acute or convalescent COVID-19. The sample consisted of peripheral blood. This chain connects TRBV15 to TRBJ2-3; TRBD2 aligns across 9 bases. The CDR3 DNA follows: TGTGCCACCAGCAGAGATGATTTAAGGCGCGGGCTAGCGGGAATGGATACGCAGTATTTT. Encoded protein: CATSRDDLRRGLAGMDTQYF.